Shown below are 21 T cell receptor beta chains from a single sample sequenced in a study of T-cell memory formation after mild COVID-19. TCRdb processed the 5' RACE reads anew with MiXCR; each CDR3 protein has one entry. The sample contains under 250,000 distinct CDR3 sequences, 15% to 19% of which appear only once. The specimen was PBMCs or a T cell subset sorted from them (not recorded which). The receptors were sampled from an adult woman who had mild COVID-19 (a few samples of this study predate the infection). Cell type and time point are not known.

Here the CDR3 DNA reads TGCAGCGTTTTGCAGGGGCTGGTGAACACTGAAGCTTTCTTT. Its protein product is CSVLQGLVNTEAFF. The rearrangement joins TRBV29-1 to TRBJ1-1, with D perhaps matching TRBD1 (6 bases). CDR1 is SQVTM, CDR2 ANQGSEA, per germline. V was pared by 5 bases and J by 0 bases, with 13 bases between. The CDR3 totals 14 residues.

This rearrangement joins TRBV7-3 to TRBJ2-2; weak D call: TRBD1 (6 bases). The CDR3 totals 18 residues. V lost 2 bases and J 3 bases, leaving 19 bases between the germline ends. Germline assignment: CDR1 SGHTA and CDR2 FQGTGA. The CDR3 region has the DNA TGTGCCAGCAGCTTACAGGCCTTACGACAGGTCGACACCGGGGAGCTGTTTTTT. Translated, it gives CASSLQALRQVDTGELFF.

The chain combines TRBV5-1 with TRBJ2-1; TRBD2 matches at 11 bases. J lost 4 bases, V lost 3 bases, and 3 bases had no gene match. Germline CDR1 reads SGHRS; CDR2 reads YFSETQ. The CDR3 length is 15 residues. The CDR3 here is CASSWGLADYNEQFF. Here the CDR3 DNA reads TGCGCCAGCAGCTGGGGACTAGCGGATTACAATGAGCAGTTCTTC.

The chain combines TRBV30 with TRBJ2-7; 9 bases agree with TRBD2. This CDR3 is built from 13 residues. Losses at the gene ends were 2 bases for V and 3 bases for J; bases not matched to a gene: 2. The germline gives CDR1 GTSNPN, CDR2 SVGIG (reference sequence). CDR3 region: CAWSPSGNYEQYF. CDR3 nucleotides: TGTGCCTGGAGTCCTAGCGGGAACTACGAGCAGTACTTC.

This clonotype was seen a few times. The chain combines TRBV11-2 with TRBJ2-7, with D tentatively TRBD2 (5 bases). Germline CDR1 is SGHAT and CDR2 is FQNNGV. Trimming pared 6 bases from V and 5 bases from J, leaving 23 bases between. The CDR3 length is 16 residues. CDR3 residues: CASRPGGTGNVHEQYF. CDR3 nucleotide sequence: TGTGCCAGCAGGCCAGGCGGTACGGGGAACGTCCACGAGCAGTACTTC.

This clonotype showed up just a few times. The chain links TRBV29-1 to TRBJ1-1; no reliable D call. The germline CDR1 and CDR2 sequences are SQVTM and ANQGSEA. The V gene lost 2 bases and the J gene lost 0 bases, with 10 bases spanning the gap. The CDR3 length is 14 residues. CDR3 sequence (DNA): TGCAGCGTTGAATCAACAGCTATGAACACTGAAGCTTTCTTT. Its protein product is CSVESTAMNTEAFF.

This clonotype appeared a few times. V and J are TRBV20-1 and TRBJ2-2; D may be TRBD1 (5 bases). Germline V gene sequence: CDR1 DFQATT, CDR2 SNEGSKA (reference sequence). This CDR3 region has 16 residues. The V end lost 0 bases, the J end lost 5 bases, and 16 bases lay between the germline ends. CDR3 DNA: TGCAGTGCTAGAGATCTAGGGAAGAGACAGACCGGGGAGCTGTTTTTT. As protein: CSARDLGKRQTGELFF.

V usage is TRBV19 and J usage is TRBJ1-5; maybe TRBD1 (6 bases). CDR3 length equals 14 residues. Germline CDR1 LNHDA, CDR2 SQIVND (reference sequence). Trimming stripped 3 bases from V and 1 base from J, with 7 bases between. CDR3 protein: CASSMQGSNQPQHF. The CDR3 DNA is TGTGCCAGTAGTATGCAGGGGAGCAATCAGCCCCAGCATTTT.

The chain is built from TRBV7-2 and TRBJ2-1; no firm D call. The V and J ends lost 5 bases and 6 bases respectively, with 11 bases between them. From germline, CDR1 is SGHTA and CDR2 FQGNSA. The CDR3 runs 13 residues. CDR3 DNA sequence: TGTGCCAGCAGCGTAGACGGATTCAATGAGCAGTTCTTC. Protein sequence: CASSVDGFNEQFF.

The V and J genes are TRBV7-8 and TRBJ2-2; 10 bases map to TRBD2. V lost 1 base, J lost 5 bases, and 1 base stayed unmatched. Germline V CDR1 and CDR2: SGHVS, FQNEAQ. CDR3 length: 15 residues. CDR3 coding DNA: TGTGCCAGCAGCTTAGTACTAGCGGGGACCGGGGAGCTGTTTTTT. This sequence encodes CASSLVLAGTGELFF.

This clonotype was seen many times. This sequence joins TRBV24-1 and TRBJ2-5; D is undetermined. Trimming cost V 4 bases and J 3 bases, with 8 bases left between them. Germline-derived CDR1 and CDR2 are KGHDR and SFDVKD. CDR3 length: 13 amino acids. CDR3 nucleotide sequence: TGTGCCACCAGTGACCGCCCTAAAGAGACCCAGTACTTC. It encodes CATSDRPKETQYF.

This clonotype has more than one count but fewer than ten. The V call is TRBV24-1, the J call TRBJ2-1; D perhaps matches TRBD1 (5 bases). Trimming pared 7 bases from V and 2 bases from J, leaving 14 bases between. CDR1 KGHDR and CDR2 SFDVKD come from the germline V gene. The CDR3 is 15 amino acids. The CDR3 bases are TGTGCCACCAGCCCCGGGTGGGGCCCCTACAATGAGCAGTTCTTC. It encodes CATSPGWGPYNEQFF.

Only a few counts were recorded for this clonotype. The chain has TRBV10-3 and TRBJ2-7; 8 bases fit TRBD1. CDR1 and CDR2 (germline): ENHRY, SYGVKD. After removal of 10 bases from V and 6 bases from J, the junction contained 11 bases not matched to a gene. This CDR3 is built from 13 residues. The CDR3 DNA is TGTGCCACCTATGGACAGGGCCGGGGCGAGCAGTACTTC. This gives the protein CATYGQGRGEQYF.

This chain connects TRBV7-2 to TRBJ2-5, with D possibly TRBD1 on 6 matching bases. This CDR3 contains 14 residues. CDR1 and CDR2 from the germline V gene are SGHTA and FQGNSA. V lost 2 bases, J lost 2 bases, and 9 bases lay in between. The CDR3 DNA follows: TGTGCCAGCAGCTTAACAGGGTTACAAGAGACCCAGTACTTC. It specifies CASSLTGLQETQYF. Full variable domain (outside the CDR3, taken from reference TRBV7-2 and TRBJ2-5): GAGVSQSPSNKVTEKGKDVELRCDPISGHTALYWYRQSLGQGLEFLIYFQGNSAPDKSGLPSDRFSAERTGGSVSTLTIQRTQQEDSAVYLCASSLTGLQETQYFGPGTRLLVL.

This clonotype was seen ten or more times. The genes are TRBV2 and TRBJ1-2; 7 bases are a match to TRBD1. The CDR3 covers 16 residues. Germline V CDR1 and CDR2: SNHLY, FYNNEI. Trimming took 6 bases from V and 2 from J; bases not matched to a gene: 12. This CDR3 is CASRKSGRDRNYGYTF. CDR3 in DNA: TGTGCCAGCAGGAAAAGTGGAAGGGACAGAAACTATGGCTACACCTTC.

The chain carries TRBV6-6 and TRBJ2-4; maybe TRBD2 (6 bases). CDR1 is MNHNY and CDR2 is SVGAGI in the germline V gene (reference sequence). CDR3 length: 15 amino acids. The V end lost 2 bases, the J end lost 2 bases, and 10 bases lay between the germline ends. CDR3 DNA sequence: TGTGCCAGCAGTTACGGAGGGACGACCAAAAACATTCAGTACTTC. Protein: CASSYGGTTKNIQYF.

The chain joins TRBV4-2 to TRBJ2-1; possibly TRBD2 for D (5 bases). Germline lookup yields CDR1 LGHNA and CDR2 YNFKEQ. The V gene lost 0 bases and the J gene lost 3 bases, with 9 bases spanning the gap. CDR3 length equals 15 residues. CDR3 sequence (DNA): TGTGCCAGCAGCCAAGAGCCTAGCCTCTACAATGAGCAGTTCTTC. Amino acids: CASSQEPSLYNEQFF.

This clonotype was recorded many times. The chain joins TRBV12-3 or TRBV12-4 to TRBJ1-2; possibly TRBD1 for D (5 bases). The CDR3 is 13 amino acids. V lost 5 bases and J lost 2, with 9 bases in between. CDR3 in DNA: TGTGCCAGCAGTCTACAGGAAAACTATGGCTACACCTTC. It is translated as CASSLQENYGYTF.

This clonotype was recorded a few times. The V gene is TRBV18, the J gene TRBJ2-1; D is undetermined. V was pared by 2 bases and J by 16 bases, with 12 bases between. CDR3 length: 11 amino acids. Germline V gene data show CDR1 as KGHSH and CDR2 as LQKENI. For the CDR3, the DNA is TGTGCCAGCTCACCAACGGGTCCTAGTTTCTTC. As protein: CASSPTGPSFF. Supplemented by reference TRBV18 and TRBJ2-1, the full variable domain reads NAGVMQNPRHLVRRRGQEARLRCSPMKGHSHVYWYRQLPEEGLKFMVYLQKENIIDESGMPKERFSAEFPKEGPSILRIQQVVRGDSAAYFCASSPTGPSFFGPGTRLTVL.

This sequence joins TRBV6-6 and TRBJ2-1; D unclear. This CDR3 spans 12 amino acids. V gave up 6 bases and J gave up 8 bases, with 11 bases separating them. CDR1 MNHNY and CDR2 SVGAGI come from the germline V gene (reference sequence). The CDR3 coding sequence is TGTGCCAGCAGCTGGGATGGGGATGAGCAGTTCTTC. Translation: CASSWDGDEQFF.

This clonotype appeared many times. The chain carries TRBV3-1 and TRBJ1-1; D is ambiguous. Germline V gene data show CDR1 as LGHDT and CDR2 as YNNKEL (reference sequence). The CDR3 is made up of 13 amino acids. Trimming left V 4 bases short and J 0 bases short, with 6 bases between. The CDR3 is CASSPSMNTEAFF. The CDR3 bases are TGTGCCAGCAGCCCTTCGATGAACACTGAAGCTTTCTTT.